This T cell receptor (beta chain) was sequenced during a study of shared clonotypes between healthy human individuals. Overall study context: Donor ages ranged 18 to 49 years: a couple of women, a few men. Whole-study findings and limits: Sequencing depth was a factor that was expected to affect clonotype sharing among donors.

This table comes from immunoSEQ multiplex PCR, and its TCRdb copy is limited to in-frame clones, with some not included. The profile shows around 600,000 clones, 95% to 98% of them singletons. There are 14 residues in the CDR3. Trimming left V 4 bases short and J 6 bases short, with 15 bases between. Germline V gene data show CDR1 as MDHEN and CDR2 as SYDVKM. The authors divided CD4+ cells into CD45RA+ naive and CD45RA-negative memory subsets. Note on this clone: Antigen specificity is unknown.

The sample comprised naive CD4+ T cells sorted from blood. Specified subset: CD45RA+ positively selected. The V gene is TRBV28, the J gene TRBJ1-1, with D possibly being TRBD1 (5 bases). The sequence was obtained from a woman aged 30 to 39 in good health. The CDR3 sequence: CASSYGGRGAEAFF. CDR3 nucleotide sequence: TGTGCCAGCAGTTACGGGGGGAGAGGGGCTGAAGCTTTCTTT.